Below are 27 T cell receptor beta chains sequenced from a single sample in a study of shared clonotypes between healthy human individuals. Naive CD8 cells lacked CD45RO and underwent positive selection for CCR7, leaving out terminally differentiated effector memory CD45RA+ cells. Sequencing used immunoSEQ multiplex PCR; TCRdb keeps in-frame clones, though not all of them. Of hundreds of thousands of clones in the sample, 92% were seen once. Sequencing was carried out using naive CD8+ T cells sorted from blood. The receptors shown here come from a man in his thirties or forties in good health.

This sequence joins TRBV7-9 and TRBJ2-1, with D tentatively TRBD1 or TRBD2 (5 bases each). The CDR3 is 16 residues long. The V gene lost 4 bases and the J gene lost 8 bases, with 21 bases spanning the gap. Germline V lookup: CDR1 SEHNR, CDR2 FQNEAQ (reference sequence). The CDR3 coding sequence is TGTGCCAGCAGCTCCACCGGTGCGAGGGGTTGGGATGAGCAGTTCTTC. Translating it yields CASSSTGARGWDEQFF.

The chain recombines TRBV2 with TRBJ2-1; TRBD2 is a possible D gene (6 bases). The V gene's germline CDR1 is SNHLY and CDR2 FYNNEI. V lost 10 bases to trimming and J lost 5 bases, with 18 bases between them. The CDR3 loop spans 14 amino acids. The CDR3 DNA sequence: TGTGCCATCCTTCCGGGAGTGCAGGACAATGAGCAGTTCTTC. Amino acids: CAILPGVQDNEQFF.

The chain uses TRBV6-5 and TRBJ2-2; the match to TRBD2 covers 7 bases. CDR3 size: 16 residues. V was pared by 1 base and J by 3 bases, with 5 bases of the junction left unmatched. Per the germline V gene, CDR1 is MNHEY and CDR2 is SVGAGI. The CDR3 DNA is TGTGCCAGCAGTTACTGGGCGGGGGAAGACACCGGGGAGCTGTTTTTT. This encodes CASSYWAGEDTGELFF.

The chain carries TRBV5-1 and TRBJ2-1; 11 positions match TRBD2. Germline V gene sequence: CDR1 SGHRS, CDR2 YFSETQ. CDR3 length equals 13 residues. Trimming at V came to 3 bases and at J to 16 bases, leaving 9 bases not matched to a gene. The CDR3 bases are TGCGCCAGCAGCTATTATAGCGGGAGGGATAGTTTCTTC. It translates to CASSYYSGRDSFF.

The rearrangement links TRBV7-6 to TRBJ2-7; perhaps TRBD2 as D (6 bases). The germline CDR1 and CDR2 sequences are SGHVS and FNYEAQ. This CDR3 has 14 amino acids. The ends were cut back, 5 bases at V and 3 bases at J, with 14 bases in the middle. The CDR3 here is CASSPGTPGYEQYF. The DNA of the CDR3 is TGTGCCAGCAGCCCAGGGACTCCCGGCTACGAGCAGTACTTC.

The chain employs TRBV27 and TRBJ2-7, with 7 bases aligning to TRBD2. CDR1 and CDR2 from the germline V gene are MNHEY and SMNVEV (reference sequence). This CDR3 is built from 14 residues. Trimming cost V 4 bases and J 3 bases; bases outside gene matches: 6. The CDR3 nucleotides read TGTGCCAGCAGTTCGGGACTAAACCACTACGAGCAGTACTTC. Protein: CASSSGLNHYEQYF.

The rearrangement joins TRBV30 to TRBJ2-7, with D perhaps TRBD1 (7 bases). Germline CDR1 reads GTSNPN; CDR2 reads SVGIG (reference sequence). CDR3 length: 14 amino acids. The germline V and J ends were trimmed by 2 bases and 3 bases, with 14 bases remaining between them. CDR3 bases: TGTGCCTGGAGTACCGCAGGGGGGTTCTACGAGCAGTACTTC. Residues: CAWSTAGGFYEQYF.

The genes are TRBV27 and TRBJ2-3; possible D gene TRBD2, 5 bases. The length of the CDR3 is 14 residues. In germline, CDR1 is MNHEY, CDR2 SMNVEV (reference sequence). Deletions cut 9 bases from V and 1 base from J, with 14 bases between. CDR3 sequence: CASSQLVGTDTQYF. The CDR3 bases are TGTGCCAGTTCCCAACTAGTTGGCACAGATACGCAGTATTTT.

For the CDR3, the DNA is TGTGCCAGCAGCCCCAGTCGGCTAGCGGGAACAAAGCCCTACGAGCAGTACTTC. It encodes CASSPSRLAGTKPYEQYF. V and J are TRBV28 and TRBJ2-7; 9 positions agree with TRBD2. The germline V gene has CDR1 MDHEN and CDR2 SYDVKM. This CDR3 spans 18 amino acids. Trimming cost V 6 bases and J 2 bases; bases outside gene matches: 17.

As concerns this clone: The junction shows a germline mismatch at one end, possibly a read error. The same CDR3 arises from other DNA sequences in this sample as well. The V and J genes are TRBV13 and TRBJ2-3, with a possible D match to TRBD1 (6 bases). CDR3 length: 15 residues. Germline V lookup: CDR1 PRHDT, CDR2 FYEKMQ (reference sequence). As DNA, the CDR3 is TGCGCCAGCAGCAGCAGGGGATCTAGCACAGATACGCAGTATTTT. It codes for CASSSRGSSTDTQYF.

The gene calls are TRBV14 and TRBJ2-5, with 7 bases aligning to TRBD1. CDR1 and CDR2 (germline): SGHDN, FVKESK. The CDR3 is 16 residues long. Losses at the gene ends were 3 bases for V and 1 base for J; bases not matched to a gene: 8. CDR3 amino acids: CASSQGIRDSQETQYF. CDR3 coding DNA: TGTGCCAGCAGCCAGGGGATTCGGGACAGCCAAGAGACCCAGTACTTC.

The rearrangement uses TRBV28 and TRBJ2-5, with a possible D match to TRBD2 (7 bases). The CDR3 contains 17 residues. Trimming stripped 5 bases from V and 4 bases from J, with 23 bases between. Germline CDR1 MDHEN, CDR2 SYDVKM. The CDR3 loop reads CASSLDLVGGLGETQYF. In DNA, the CDR3 is TGTGCCAGCAGTCTAGACCTGGTCGGGGGGCTCGGAGAGACCCAGTACTTC.

The chain couples TRBV28 to TRBJ2-1; 8 bases agree with TRBD1. The CDR3 sequence is 16 residues long. V lost 6 bases to trimming and J lost 2 bases; unmatched junction nucleotides: 9. CDR1 is MDHEN and CDR2 is SYDVKM in the germline V gene. CDR3 sequence: CASRSQTGGAYNEQFF. The CDR3 region has the DNA TGTGCCAGCAGAAGCCAAACAGGGGGAGCCTACAATGAGCAGTTCTTC.

The chain couples TRBV2 to TRBJ1-5, with TRBD1 identical over 7 bases. This CDR3 has 21 residues. Trimming cost V 0 bases and J 0 bases; bases outside gene matches: 17. Germline-derived CDR1 and CDR2 are SNHLY and FYNNEI. The CDR3 DNA is TGTGCCAGCAGTGAAGCTGACCTGGGGACAGTCAACCCTTATAGCAATCAGCCCCAGCATTTT. This translates into CASSEADLGTVNPYSNQPQHF. The whole variable domain, filled in from reference TRBV2 and TRBJ1-5, reads EPEVTQTPSHQVTQMGQEVILRCVPISNHLYFYWYRQILGQKVEFLVSFYNNEISEKSEIFDDQFSVERPDGSNFTLKIRSTKLEDSAMYFCASSEADLGTVNPYSNQPQHFGDGTRLSIL.

The chain is built from TRBV19 and TRBJ2-1; no definite D call. This CDR3 contains 18 residues. Germline V gene sequence: CDR1 LNHDA, CDR2 SQIVND (reference sequence). V lost 1 base and J lost 1, with 17 bases in between. The CDR3 reads CASSIGWVGLKSYNEQFF. In nucleotides, the CDR3 is TGTGCCAGTAGTATAGGTTGGGTGGGTCTCAAGTCCTACAATGAGCAGTTCTTC.

The V call is TRBV4-3, the J call TRBJ2-3, with a tentative D call TRBD1 (6 bases). Trimming shortened V by 1 base and J by 5 bases, and 10 bases separated the two germline ends. Germline V gene sequence: CDR1 LGHNA, CDR2 YSLEER. The CDR3 is 14 amino acids. DNA of the CDR3: TGCGCCAGCAGCCAAGTGACGGGACAAGATACGCAGTATTTT. As protein: CASSQVTGQDTQYF.

The chain has TRBV7-6 and TRBJ2-5; D not certain. V shed 1 base and J shed 5 bases, with 14 bases lying between them. The CDR3 consists of 15 residues. Per germline, CDR1 SGHVS and CDR2 FNYEAQ. The CDR3, as DNA: TGTGCCAGCAGCTTAGATAGTAGACTCGGGGAGACCCAGTACTTC. The encoded protein is CASSLDSRLGETQYF.

Of note for this clone: The sample holds other DNA sequences that translate to the same CDR3. The chain combines TRBV28 with TRBJ1-5; TRBD1 agrees at 10 bases. V lost 3 bases to trimming and J lost 7 bases; unmatched junction nucleotides: 3. This CDR3 contains 14 residues. Germline assignment: CDR1 MDHEN and CDR2 SYDVKM. The CDR3 DNA is TGTGCCAGCAGTTTCCGACAGGGGGCCCAGCCCCAGCATTTT. Protein: CASSFRQGAQPQHF. The complete variable domain, with remaining parts taken from reference TRBV28 and TRBJ1-5, reads DVKVTQSSRYLVKRTGEKVFLECVQDMDHENMFWYRQDPGLGLRLIYFSYDVKMKEKGDIPEGYSVSREKKERFSLILESASTNQTSMYLCASSFRQGAQPQHFGDGTRLSIL.

The genes are TRBV25-1 and TRBJ2-1, with 7 nucleotides matching TRBD2. Germline-derived CDR1 and CDR2 are MGHDK and SYGVNS. V lost 0 bases to trimming and J lost 5 bases; unmatched junction nucleotides: 13. The CDR3 extends over 18 amino acids. CDR3 protein: CASSEYSLRAGVNNEQFF. CDR3 in DNA: TGTGCCAGCAGTGAATATAGCCTCCGGGCGGGAGTCAACAATGAGCAGTTCTTC.

J is TRBJ1-4 and V is TRBV20-1; D unresolved. Germline values: CDR1 DFQATT, CDR2 SNEGSKA (reference sequence). CDR3 length: 11 residues. Between the trimmed V and J ends, which lost 5 bases and 4 bases, there was a span of 5 bases. The CDR3 loop reads CSAPYNEKLFF. The DNA of the CDR3 is TGCAGTGCTCCTTATAATGAAAAACTGTTTTTT.

Of note for this clone: The identical CDR3 is also encoded by other nucleotide sequences in the sample. The gene calls are TRBV15 and TRBJ2-1; 9 bases align to TRBD2. Germline V gene data show CDR1 as LNHNV and CDR2 as YYDKDF (reference sequence). V dropped 3 bases and J dropped 0; count of bases not matched to a gene: 0. CDR3 length equals 15 residues. CDR3 coding DNA: TGTGCCACCAGCAGTAGCGGGAGCTCCTACAATGAGCAGTTCTTC. It specifies CATSSSGSSYNEQFF.

This chain joins TRBV7-6 and TRBJ2-1; D unclear. With 5 bases removed from V and 0 bases from J, the gap between germline ends came to 5 bases. Germline assignment: CDR1 SGHVS and CDR2 FNYEAQ. The CDR3 is 13 amino acids. This CDR3 is CASSPPSYNEQFF. CDR3 in DNA: TGTGCCAGCAGCCCGCCCTCCTACAATGAGCAGTTCTTC. The entire variable domain, with the rest obtained from reference TRBV7-6 and TRBJ2-1, is as follows: GAGVSQSPRYKVTKRGQDVALRCDPISGHVSLYWYRQALGQGPEFLTYFNYEAQQDKSGLPNDRFSAERPEGSISTLTIQRTEQRDSAMYRCASSPPSYNEQFFGPGTRLTVL.

The rearrangement uses TRBV18 and TRBJ2-3, with D uncertain. There are 16 residues in the CDR3. Germline V gene sequence: CDR1 KGHSH, CDR2 LQKENI. The V gene lost 3 bases and the J gene lost 5 bases, with 18 bases spanning the gap. CDR3 nucleotide sequence: TGTGCCAGCTCACCGGAGACGGGTCTCTGGGGAGATACGCAGTATTTT. Protein: CASSPETGLWGDTQYF.

The chain recombines TRBV9 with TRBJ2-1, with no clear D. V was shortened by 0 bases and J by 4 bases, with 11 bases between the two germline ends. The length of the CDR3 is 15 residues. CDR1 SGDLS and CDR2 YYNGEE come from the germline V gene. CDR3 DNA: TGTGCCAGCAGCGTAGCCGTCGGTAATTACAATGAGCAGTTCTTC. Translating it yields CASSVAVGNYNEQFF.

This clone was counted between two and nine times. The chain joins TRBV27 to TRBJ1-5; 9 bases are a match to TRBD1. This CDR3 is 16 amino acids long. V shed 4 bases and J 5 bases; nucleotides not matched to a gene: 9. Germline V gene sequence: CDR1 MNHEY, CDR2 SMNVEV (reference sequence). The CDR3 reads CASSSFGQGRHQPQHF. The CDR3 DNA is TGTGCCAGCAGTTCATTCGGACAGGGGCGACATCAGCCCCAGCATTTT.

The J gene is TRBJ1-5, the V gene TRBV28, with TRBD1 as a possible D gene (5 bases). The germline V gene encodes CDR1 MDHEN and CDR2 SYDVKM. V was pared by 6 bases and J by 7 bases, with 16 bases between. This CDR3 spans 14 amino acids. CDR3 amino acids: CASRGEGWGQPQHF. DNA for the CDR3: TGTGCCAGCAGGGGAGAGGGCTGGGGCCAGCCCCAGCATTTT. Full variable domain (rest looked up from reference TRBV28 and TRBJ1-5): DVKVTQSSRYLVKRTGEKVFLECVQDMDHENMFWYRQDPGLGLRLIYFSYDVKMKEKGDIPEGYSVSREKKERFSLILESASTNQTSMYLCASRGEGWGQPQHFGDGTRLSIL.

The V call is TRBV7-9, the J call TRBJ2-3; the D gene is possibly TRBD2 (5 bases). Germline CDR1 SEHNR, CDR2 FQNEAQ (reference sequence). Trimming cost V 4 bases and J 3 bases, with 20 bases left between them. This CDR3 spans 17 amino acids. CDR3 region: CASSSSPTRRLTDTQYF. The CDR3 coding sequence is TGTGCCAGCAGCTCCTCGCCGACCCGGAGGCTGACAGATACGCAGTATTTT.